The sequence of this TCR beta chain was determined in a study of cytomegalovirus exposure and HLA in healthy donors. Study-wide findings and caveats: When analyzed later, a missense DCLRE1C variant was found to be linked to TCR beta V- and J-gene trimming. Later on, an analysis tied 18,000 or so TCR beta sequences to HLA alleles at 0.05 false discovery rate. The investigators catalogued 164 TCR beta chains as cytomegalovirus-associated.

The PCR ran on 60 Vbeta and 13 Jbeta primers. Here immunoSEQ multiplex PCR was the method, and the copy in TCRdb shows in-frame clones only, minus some. Found here are approximately 61,000 clones; the top ten clones hold roughly 2%. Nominally healthy donors provided the samples, though records likely missed some immune exposures. Per the germline V gene, CDR1 is SGHDT and CDR2 is YYEEEE. This CDR3 region has 14 residues. The V gene lost 2 bases and the J gene lost 7 bases, with 15 bases spanning the gap. Concerning this clone: The antigen is not known.

Material for sequencing was PBMCs. This chain uses TRBV5-6 with TRBJ2-5; D unclear. The sequence was obtained from a woman between 18 and 29 years old in good health and CMV-seronegative. The CDR3 DNA sequence: TGTGCCAGCAGCTTTGGCCAGACCCCTAGGACCCAGTACTTC. Translated, it gives CASSFGQTPRTQYF.